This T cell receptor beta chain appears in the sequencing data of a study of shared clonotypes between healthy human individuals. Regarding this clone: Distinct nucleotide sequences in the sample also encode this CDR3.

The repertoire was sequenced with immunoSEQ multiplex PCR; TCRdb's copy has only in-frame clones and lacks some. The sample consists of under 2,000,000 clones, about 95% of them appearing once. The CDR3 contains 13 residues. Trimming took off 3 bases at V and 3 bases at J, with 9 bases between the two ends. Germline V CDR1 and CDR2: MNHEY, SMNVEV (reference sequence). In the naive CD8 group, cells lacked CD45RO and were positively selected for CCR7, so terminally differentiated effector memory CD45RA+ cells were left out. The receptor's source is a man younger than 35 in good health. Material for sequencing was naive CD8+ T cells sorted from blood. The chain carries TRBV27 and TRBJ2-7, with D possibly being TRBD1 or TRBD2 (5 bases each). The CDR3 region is CASSFSGGYEQYF. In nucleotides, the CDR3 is TGTGCCAGCAGTTTTTCTGGGGGCTACGAGCAGTACTTC.